This T cell receptor beta chain appears in the sequencing data of a study of T cell responses to AZD1222 COVID-19 vaccine. Method: immunoSEQ multiplex PCR; TCRdb's copy keeps in-frame clones and lacks some. Of about 160,000 clones in the sample, roughly 90% were seen once. The CDR3 contains 12 residues. V lost 8 bases and J lost 3, with 10 bases in between. In germline, CDR1 is MNHEY, CDR2 SVGAGI. The TCR originated in an adult who received the AZD1222 COVID-19 vaccine. Sequences were derived from peripheral blood, sampled 28 days after the second AZD1222 dose. The rearrangement joins TRBV6-5 to TRBJ2-5, with D perhaps given as TRBD1 or TRBD2 (6 bases each). The CDR3 protein is CASGGRKETQYF. In nucleotides, the CDR3 is TGTGCCAGCGGGGGGCGTAAAGAGACCCAGTACTTC.